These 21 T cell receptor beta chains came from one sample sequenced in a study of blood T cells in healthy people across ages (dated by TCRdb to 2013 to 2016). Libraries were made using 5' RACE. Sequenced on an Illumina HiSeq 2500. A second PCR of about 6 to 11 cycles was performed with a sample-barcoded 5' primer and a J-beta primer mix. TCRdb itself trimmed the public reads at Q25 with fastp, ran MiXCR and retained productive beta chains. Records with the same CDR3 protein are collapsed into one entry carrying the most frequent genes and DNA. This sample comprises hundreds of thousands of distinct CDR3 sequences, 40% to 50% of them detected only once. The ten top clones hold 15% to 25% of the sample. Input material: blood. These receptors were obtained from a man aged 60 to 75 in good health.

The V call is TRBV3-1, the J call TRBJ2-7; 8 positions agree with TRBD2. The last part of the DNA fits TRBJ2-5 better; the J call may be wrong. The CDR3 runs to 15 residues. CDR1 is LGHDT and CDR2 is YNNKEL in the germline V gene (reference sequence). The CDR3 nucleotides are TGTGCCAGCAGCCAAGGGCGGGGGGCGAGGGAGACCCAGTACTTC. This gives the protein CASSQGRGARETQYF.

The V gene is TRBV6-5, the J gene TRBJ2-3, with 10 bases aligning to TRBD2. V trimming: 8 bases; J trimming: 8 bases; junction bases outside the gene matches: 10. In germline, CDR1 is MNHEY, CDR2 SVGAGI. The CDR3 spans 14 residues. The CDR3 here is CASLPSGGEGTQYF. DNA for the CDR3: TGTGCCAGCCTGCCTAGCGGGGGAGAGGGTACGCAGTATTTT.

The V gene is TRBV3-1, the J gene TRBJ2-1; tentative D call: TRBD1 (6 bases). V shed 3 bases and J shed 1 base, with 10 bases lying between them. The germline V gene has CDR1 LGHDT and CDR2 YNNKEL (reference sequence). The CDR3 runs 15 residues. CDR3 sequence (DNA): TGTGCCAGCAGCCATAGCAGGGGATCCTACAATGAGCAGTTCTTC. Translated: CASSHSRGSYNEQFF.

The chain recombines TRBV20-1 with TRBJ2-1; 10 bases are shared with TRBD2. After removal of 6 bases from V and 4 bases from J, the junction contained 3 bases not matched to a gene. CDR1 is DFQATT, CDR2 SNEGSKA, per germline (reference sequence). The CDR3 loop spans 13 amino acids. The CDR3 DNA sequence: TGCAGTGCCGCTAGCGGGGGTTACAATGAGCAGTTCTTC. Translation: CSAASGGYNEQFF.

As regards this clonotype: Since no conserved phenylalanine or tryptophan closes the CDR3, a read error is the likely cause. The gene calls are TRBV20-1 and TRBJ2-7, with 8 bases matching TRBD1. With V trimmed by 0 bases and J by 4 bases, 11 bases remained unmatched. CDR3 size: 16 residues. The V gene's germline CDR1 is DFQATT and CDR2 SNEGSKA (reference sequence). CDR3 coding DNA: TGCAGTGCTAGAGACCCCGAGAGGACAGGGTTTTACGAGCAGTACTTA. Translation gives CSARDPERTGFYEQYL.

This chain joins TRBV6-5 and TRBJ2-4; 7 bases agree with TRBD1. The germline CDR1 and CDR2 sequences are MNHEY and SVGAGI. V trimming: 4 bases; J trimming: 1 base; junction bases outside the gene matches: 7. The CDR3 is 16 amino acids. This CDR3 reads CASSSDRAGAKNIQYF. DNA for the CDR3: TGTGCCAGCAGTTCAGACAGGGCCGGGGCCAAAAACATTCAGTACTTC.

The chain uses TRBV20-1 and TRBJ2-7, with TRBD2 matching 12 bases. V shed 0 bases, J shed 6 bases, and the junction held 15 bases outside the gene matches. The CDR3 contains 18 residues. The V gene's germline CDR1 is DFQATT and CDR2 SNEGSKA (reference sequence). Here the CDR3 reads CSARDPGLAGFLGPEQYF. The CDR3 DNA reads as TGCAGTGCTAGAGATCCCGGACTAGCGGGGTTTTTGGGCCCCGAGCAGTACTTC.

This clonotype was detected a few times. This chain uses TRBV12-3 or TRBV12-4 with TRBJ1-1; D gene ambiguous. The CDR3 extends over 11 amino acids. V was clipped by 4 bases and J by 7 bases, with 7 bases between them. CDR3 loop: CASSSTSEAFF. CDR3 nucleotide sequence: TGTGCCAGCAGTTCGACGAGTGAAGCTTTCTTT.

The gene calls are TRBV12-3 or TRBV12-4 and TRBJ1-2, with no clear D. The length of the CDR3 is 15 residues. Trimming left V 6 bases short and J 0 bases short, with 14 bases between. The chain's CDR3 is CASRPSGRANYGYTF. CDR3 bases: TGTGCCAGCAGACCCAGTGGCAGAGCTAACTATGGCTACACCTTC.

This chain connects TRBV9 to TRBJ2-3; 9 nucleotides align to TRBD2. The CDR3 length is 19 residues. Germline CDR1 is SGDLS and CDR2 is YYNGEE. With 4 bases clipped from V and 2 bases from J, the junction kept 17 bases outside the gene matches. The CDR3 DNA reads TGTGCCAGCAGCCCCCGCGGGAGAGTAGCGGGGGAGTACACAGATACGCAGTATTTT. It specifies CASSPRGRVAGEYTDTQYF.

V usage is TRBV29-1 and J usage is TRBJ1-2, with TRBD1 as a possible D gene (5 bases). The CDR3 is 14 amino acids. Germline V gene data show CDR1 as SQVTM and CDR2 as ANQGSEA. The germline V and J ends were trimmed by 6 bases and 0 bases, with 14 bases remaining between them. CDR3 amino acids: CSVDTGVTNYGYTF. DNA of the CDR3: TGCAGCGTGGACACAGGCGTCACTAACTATGGCTACACCTTC.

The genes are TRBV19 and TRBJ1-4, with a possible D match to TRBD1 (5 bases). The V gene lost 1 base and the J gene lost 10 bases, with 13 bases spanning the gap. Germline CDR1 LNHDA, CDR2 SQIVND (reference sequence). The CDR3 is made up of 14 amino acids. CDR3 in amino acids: CASSIAQVNGKLFF. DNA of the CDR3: TGTGCCAGTAGTATAGCACAGGTGAACGGAAAACTGTTTTTT.

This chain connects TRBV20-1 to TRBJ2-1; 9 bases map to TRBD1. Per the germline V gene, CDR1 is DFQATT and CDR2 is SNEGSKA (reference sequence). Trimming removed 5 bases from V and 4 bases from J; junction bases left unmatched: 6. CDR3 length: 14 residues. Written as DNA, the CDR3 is TGCAGTGCTGGCCGGACAGGGGATTACAATGAGCAGTTCTTC. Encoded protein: CSAGRTGDYNEQFF.

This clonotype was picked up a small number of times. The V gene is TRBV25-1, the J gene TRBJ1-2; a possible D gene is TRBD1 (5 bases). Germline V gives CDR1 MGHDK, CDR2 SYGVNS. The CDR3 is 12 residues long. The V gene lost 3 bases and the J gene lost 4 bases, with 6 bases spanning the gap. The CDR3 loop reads CASSETVYGYTF. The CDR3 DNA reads TGTGCCAGCAGTGAGACAGTCTATGGCTACACCTTC.

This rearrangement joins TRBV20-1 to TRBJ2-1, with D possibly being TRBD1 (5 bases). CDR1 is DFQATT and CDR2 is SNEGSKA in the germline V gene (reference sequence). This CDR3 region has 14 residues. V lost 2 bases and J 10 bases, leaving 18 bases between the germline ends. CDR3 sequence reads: CSARKWQGAYEQFF. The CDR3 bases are TGCAGTGCTAGAAAGTGGCAAGGGGCCTACGAGCAGTTCTTC.

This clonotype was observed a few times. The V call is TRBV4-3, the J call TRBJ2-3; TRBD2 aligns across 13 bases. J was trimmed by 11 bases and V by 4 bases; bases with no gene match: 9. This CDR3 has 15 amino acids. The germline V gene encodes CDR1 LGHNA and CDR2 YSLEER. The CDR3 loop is CASSLTGTSGVVQYF. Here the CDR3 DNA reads TGCGCCAGCAGCCTCACCGGGACTAGCGGGGTCGTGCAGTATTTT.

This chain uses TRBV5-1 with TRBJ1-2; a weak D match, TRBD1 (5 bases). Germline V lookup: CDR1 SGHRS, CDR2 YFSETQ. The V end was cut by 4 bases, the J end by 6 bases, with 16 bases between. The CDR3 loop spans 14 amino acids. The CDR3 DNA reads TGCGCCAGCAGCCCCCTGGGGGAGAGACATGGCTACACCTTC. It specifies CASSPLGERHGYTF.

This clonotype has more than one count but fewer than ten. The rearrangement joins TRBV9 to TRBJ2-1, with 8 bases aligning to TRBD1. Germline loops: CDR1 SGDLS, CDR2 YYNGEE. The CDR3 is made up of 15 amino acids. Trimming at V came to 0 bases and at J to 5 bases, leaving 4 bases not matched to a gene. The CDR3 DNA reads TGTGCCAGCAGCGTAGTACAGGGGGTAAACAATGAGCAGTTCTTC. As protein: CASSVVQGVNNEQFF.

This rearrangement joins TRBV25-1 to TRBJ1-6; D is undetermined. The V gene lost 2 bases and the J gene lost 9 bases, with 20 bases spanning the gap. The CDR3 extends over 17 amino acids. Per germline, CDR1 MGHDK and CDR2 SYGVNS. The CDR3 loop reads CASSEPGGVPGSSPLHF. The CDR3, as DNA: TGTGCCAGCAGTGAACCCGGTGGGGTACCAGGAAGTTCACCCCTCCACTTT.

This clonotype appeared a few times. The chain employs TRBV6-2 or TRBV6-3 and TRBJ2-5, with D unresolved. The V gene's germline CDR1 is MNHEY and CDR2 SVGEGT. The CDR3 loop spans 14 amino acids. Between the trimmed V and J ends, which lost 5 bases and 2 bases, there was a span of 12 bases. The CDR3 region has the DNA TGTGCCAGCAGTCAGAGCGACCGTCAAGAGACCCAGTACTTC. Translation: CASSQSDRQETQYF.

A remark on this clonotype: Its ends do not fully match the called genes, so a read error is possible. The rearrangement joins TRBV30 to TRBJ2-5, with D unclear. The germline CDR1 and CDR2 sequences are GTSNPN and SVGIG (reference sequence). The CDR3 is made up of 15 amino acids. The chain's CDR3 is CARSQFGSLQETQYF. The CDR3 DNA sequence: TGTGCCCGGAGTCAATTCGGCTCCCTTCAAGAGACCCAGTACTTC.